The 11 T cell receptor beta chains given below trace back to one sample, sequenced in a study of shared clonotypes between healthy human individuals. Generated by immunoSEQ multiplex PCR, the TCRdb table keeps only in-frame clones and is missing some. The sample has about 600,000 clones, more than 95% seen once. Material: naive CD4+ T cells sorted from blood. This sample's subset: CD45RA+ positively selected. These receptors were taken from a woman under 40 in good health.

V usage is TRBV20-1 and J usage is TRBJ2-5, with a weak D call TRBD2 (5 bases). The length of the CDR3 is 11 residues. The germline V and J ends were trimmed by 7 bases and 5 bases, with 11 bases remaining between them. In germline, CDR1 is DFQATT, CDR2 SNEGSKA (reference sequence). For the CDR3, the DNA is TGCAGTGGTACTAGACGCGAGACCCAGTACTTC. Its protein is CSGTRRETQYF.

This chain joins TRBV28 and TRBJ2-2; tentative D call: TRBD1 (6 bases). The germline V and J ends were trimmed by 3 bases and 6 bases, with 8 bases remaining between them. CDR1 is MDHEN, CDR2 SYDVKM, per germline. This CDR3 has 13 residues. This CDR3 reads CASSFNRAGELFF. As DNA, the CDR3 is TGTGCCAGCAGTTTTAACAGGGCCGGGGAGCTGTTTTTT.

CDR3 amino acids: CASSPVGGYEQYF. DNA of the CDR3: TGTGCCAGCAGCCCCGTCGGGGGCTACGAGCAGTACTTC. J is TRBJ2-7 and V is TRBV6-5, with D possibly matching TRBD2 (6 bases). V gave up 6 bases and J gave up 3 bases, with 12 bases separating them. This CDR3 is 13 amino acids long. Germline V CDR1 and CDR2: MNHEY, SVGAGI.

The rearrangement links TRBV4-2 to TRBJ1-4; D call uncertain. V gave up 5 bases and J gave up 4 bases, with 17 bases separating them. CDR1 and CDR2 from the germline V gene are LGHNA and YNFKEQ. The CDR3 covers 16 residues. The CDR3, as DNA: TGTGCCAGCAGCGAAAAACCCCGGGCCCTTAATGAAAAACTGTTTTTT. This encodes CASSEKPRALNEKLFF.

The chain employs TRBV4-2 and TRBJ2-7, with a weak D call TRBD2 (6 bases). CDR3 size: 14 residues. Trimming left V 4 bases short and J 3 bases short, with 13 bases between. CDR1 is LGHNA and CDR2 is YNFKEQ in the germline V gene. This CDR3 reads CASSPDLEGYEQYF. The CDR3 DNA is TGTGCCAGCAGCCCTGACCTGGAGGGCTACGAGCAGTACTTC.

Notes on this clone: Mismatch with germline at one junction end may stem from a read error. V usage is TRBV27 and J usage is TRBJ2-7; 10 nucleotides align to TRBD1. Per germline, CDR1 MNHEY and CDR2 SMNVEV (reference sequence). The CDR3 has 14 residues. The CDR3, as DNA: TGTGCCAGCAGGAGGACAGGGGGTGGGTACGATCAGTACTTC. This gives the protein CASRRTGGGYDQYF.

This clone is a singleton in its sample. The V and J genes are TRBV19 and TRBJ2-3; D is unclear. V was cut by 5 bases and J by 5 bases, with 14 bases left in between. Germline lookup yields CDR1 LNHDA and CDR2 SQIVND (reference sequence). This CDR3 spans 14 amino acids. In DNA, the CDR3 is TGTGCCAGTAGTTCCCACCCCGCTAGAGATACGCAGTATTTT. This translates into CASSSHPARDTQYF. Full variable domain (missing parts from reference TRBV19 and TRBJ2-3): DGGITQSPKYLFRKEGQNVTLSCEQNLNHDAMYWYRQDPGQGLRLIYYSQIVNDFQKGDIAEGYSVSREKKESFPLTVTSAQKNPTAFYLCASSSHPARDTQYFGPGTRLTVL.

The rearrangement links TRBV28 to TRBJ1-1; maybe TRBD1 (5 bases). The germline V gene encodes CDR1 MDHEN and CDR2 SYDVKM. V lost 5 bases and J lost 8, with 12 bases in between. CDR3 length: 12 residues. The CDR3: CASSPLGGEAFF. CDR3 DNA sequence: TGTGCCAGCAGTCCCCTGGGGGGGGAAGCTTTCTTT.

The chain recombines TRBV6-1 with TRBJ2-3; 13 bases fit TRBD2. V lost 2 bases and J lost 4; bases outside the gene matches: 6. The CDR3 totals 17 residues. Germline lookup yields CDR1 MNHNS and CDR2 SASEGT. CDR3 sequence: CASSEYRTSGSPDTQYF. In DNA form, the CDR3 reads TGTGCCAGCAGTGAATACCGGACTAGCGGGAGCCCAGATACGCAGTATTTT.

This chain links TRBV10-3 with TRBJ2-1; D may be TRBD1 or TRBD2 (5 bases each). V lost 0 bases and J lost 6, with 12 bases in between. Germline CDR1 is ENHRY and CDR2 is SYGVKD. The CDR3 contains 15 residues. CDR3 coding DNA: TGTGCCATCAGTGAGTCATGGGGGAACCGCAATGAGCAGTTCTTC. It specifies CAISESWGNRNEQFF.

J is TRBJ2-7 and V is TRBV28; D call uncertain. The CDR3 extends over 13 amino acids. V lost 2 bases and J lost 2, with 7 bases in between. Germline values: CDR1 MDHEN, CDR2 SYDVKM. CDR3 nucleotides: TGTGCCAGCAGTTTAGTCAGTCCCTACGAGCAGTACTTC. Protein: CASSLVSPYEQYF.